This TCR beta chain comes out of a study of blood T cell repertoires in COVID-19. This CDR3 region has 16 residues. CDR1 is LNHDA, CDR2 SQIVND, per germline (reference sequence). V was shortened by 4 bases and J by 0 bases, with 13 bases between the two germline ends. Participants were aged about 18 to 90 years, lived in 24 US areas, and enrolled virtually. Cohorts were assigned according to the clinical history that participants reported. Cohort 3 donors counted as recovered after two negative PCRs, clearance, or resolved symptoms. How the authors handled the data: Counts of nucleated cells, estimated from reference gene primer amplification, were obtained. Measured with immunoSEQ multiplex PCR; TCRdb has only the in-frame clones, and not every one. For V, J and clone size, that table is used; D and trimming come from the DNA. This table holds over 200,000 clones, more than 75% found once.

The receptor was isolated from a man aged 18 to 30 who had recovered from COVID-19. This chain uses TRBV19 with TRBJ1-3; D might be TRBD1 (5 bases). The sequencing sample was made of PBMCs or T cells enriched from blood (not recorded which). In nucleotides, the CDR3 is TGTGCCAGTAGTACCAGGAGGGGAAACTCTGGAAACACCATATATTTT. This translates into CASSTRRGNSGNTIYF. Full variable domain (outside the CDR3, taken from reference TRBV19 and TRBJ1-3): DGGITQSPKYLFRKEGQNVTLSCEQNLNHDAMYWYRQDPGQGLRLIYYSQIVNDFQKGDIAEGYSVSREKKESFPLTVTSAQKNPTAFYLCASSTRRGNSGNTIYFGEGSWLTVV.